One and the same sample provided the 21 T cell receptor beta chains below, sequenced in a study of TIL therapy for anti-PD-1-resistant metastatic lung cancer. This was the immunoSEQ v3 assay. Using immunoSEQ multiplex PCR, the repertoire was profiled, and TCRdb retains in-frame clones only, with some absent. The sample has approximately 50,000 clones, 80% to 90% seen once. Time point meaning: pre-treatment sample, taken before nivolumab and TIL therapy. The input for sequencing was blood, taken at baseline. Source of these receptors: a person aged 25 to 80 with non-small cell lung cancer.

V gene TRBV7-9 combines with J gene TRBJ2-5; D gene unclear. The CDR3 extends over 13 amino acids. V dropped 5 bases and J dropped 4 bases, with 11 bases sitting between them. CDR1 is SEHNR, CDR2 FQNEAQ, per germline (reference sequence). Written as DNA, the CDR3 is TGTGCCAGCAGCCAGTTTATTGGAGAGACCCAGTACTTC. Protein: CASSQFIGETQYF.

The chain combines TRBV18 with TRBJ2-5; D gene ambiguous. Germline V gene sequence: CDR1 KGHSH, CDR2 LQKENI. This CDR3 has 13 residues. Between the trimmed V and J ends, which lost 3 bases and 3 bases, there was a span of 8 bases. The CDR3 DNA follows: TGTGCCAGCTCACCGAAGGGTGAAGAGACCCAGTACTTC. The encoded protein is CASSPKGEETQYF. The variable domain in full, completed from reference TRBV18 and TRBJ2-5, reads NAGVMQNPRHLVRRRGQEARLRCSPMKGHSHVYWYRQLPEEGLKFMVYLQKENIIDESGMPKERFSAEFPKEGPSILRIQQVVRGDSAAYFCASSPKGEETQYFGPGTRLLVL.

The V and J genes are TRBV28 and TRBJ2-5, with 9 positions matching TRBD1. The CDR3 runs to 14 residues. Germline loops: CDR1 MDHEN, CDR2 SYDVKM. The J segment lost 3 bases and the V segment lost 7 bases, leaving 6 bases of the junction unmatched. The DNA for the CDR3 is TGTGCCAGCATCGGGGACAGGGTAAAAGAGACCCAGTACTTC. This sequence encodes CASIGDRVKETQYF.

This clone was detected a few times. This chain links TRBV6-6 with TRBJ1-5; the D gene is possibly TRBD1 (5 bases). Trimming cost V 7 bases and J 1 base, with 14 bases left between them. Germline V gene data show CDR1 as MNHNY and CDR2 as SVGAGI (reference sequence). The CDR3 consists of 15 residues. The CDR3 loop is CASTLSGASNQPQHF. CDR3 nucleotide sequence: TGTGCCAGCACCCTCAGTGGGGCGAGCAATCAGCCCCAGCATTTT.

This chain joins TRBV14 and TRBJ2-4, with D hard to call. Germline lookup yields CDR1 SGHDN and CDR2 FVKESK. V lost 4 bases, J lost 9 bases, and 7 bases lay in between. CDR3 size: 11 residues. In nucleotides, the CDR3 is TGTGCCAGCAGCCCCACCCCCATTCAGTACTTC. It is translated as CASSPTPIQYF.

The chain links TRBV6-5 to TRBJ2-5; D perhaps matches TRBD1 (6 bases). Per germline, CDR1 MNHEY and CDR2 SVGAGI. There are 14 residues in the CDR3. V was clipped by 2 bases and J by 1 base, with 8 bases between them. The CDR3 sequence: CASSYGTFQETQYF. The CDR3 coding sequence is TGTGCCAGCAGTTACGGGACATTCCAAGAGACCCAGTACTTC.

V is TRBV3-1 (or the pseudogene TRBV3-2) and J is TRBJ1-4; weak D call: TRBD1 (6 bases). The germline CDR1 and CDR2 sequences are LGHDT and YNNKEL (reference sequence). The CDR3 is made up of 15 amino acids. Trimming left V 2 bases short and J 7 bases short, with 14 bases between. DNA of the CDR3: TGTGCCAGCAGCCAACCCCAGGGGCGGGTTGAAAAACTGTTTTTT. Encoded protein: CASSQPQGRVEKLFF.

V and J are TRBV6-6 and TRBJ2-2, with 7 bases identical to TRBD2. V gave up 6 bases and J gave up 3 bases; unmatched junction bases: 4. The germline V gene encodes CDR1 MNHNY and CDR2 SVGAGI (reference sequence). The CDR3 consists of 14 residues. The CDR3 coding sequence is TGTGCCAGCAGGGGAGGGGTTTACACCGGGGAGCTGTTTTTT. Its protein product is CASRGGVYTGELFF.

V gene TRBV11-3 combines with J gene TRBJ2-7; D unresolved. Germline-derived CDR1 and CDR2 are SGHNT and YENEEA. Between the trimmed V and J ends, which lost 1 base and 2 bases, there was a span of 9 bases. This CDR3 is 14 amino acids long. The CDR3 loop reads CASSLGGRAYEQYF. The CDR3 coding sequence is TGTGCCAGCAGCTTAGGAGGAAGAGCCTACGAGCAGTACTTC.

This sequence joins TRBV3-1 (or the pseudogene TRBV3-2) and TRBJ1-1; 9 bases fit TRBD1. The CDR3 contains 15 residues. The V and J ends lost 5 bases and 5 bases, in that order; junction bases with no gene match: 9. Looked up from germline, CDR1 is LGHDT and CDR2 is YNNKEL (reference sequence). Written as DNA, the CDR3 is TGTGCCAGCAGCAACCGGGACAGGGATGGGACTGAAGCTTTCTTT. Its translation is CASSNRDRDGTEAFF.

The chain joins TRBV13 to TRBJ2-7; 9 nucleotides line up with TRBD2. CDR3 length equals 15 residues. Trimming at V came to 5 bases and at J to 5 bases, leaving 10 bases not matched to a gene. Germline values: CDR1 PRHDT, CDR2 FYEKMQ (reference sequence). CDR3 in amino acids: CASSLSGGPMDEQYF. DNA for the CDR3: TGTGCCAGCAGCCTTAGCGGGGGACCGATGGACGAGCAGTACTTC.

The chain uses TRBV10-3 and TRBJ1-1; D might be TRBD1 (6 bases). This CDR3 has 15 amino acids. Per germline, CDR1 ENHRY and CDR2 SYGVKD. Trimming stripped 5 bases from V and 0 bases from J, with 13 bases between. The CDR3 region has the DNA TGTGCCATCAGTAGAACAGGGTACGTGAACACTGAAGCTTTCTTT. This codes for CAISRTGYVNTEAFF.

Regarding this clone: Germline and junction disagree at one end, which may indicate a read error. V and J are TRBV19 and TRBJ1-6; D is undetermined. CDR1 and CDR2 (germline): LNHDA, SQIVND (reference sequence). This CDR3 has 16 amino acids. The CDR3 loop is CASSVEENSYNSPLHF. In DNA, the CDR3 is TGTGCCAGTAGTGTAGAAGAGAACTCCTATAATTCACCCCTCCACTTT.

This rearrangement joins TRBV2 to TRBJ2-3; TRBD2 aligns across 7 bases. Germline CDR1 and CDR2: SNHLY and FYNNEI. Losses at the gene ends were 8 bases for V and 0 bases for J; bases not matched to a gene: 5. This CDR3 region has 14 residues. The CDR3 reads CASLGDYSTDTQYF. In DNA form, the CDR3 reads TGTGCCAGCCTTGGGGACTATAGCACAGATACGCAGTATTTT.

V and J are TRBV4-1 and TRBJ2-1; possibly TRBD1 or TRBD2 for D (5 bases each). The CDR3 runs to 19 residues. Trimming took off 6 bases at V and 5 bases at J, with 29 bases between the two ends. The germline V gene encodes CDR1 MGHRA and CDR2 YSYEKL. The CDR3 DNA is TGCGCCAGCAGATACCGGGACCCCCCGGACGGCCGGGCGAACAATGAGCAGTTCTTC. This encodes CASRYRDPPDGRANNEQFF.

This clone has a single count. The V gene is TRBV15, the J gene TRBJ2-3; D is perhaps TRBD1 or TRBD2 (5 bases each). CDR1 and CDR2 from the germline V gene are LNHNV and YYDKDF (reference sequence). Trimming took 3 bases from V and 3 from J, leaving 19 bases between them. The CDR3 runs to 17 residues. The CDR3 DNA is TGTGCCACCAGCAGCCCGGGGCCCCAAGGGAGTACAGATACGCAGTATTTT. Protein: CATSSPGPQGSTDTQYF.

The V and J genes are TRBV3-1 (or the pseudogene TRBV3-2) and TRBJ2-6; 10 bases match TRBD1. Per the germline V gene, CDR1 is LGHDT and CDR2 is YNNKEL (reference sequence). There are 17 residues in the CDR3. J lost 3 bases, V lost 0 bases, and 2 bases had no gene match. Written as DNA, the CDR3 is TGTGCCAGCAGCCAAGACGGGACAGGGGATGGGGCCAACGTCCTGACTTTC. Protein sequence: CASSQDGTGDGANVLTF.

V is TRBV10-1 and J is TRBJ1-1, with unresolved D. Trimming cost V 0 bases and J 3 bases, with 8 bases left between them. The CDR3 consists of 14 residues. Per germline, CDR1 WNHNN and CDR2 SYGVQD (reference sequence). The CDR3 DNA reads TGCGCCAGCAGTGAGTCGGGTATCCACACTGAAGCTTTCTTT. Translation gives CASSESGIHTEAFF.

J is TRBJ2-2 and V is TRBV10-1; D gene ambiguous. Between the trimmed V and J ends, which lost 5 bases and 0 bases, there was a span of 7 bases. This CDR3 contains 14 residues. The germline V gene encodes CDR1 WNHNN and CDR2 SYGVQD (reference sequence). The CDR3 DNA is TGCGCCAGCAGTAAACAGACGAACACCGGGGAGCTGTTTTTT. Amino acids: CASSKQTNTGELFF.

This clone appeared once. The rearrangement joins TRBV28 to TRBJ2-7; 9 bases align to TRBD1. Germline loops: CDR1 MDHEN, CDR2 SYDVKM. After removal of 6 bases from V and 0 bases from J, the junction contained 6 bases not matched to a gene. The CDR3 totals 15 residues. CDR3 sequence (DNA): TGTGCCAGCAGCTTCGGGACAGGGACCTCCTACGAGCAGTACTTC. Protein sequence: CASSFGTGTSYEQYF. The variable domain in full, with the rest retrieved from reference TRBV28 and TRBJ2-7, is DVKVTQSSRYLVKRTGEKVFLECVQDMDHENMFWYRQDPGLGLRLIYFSYDVKMKEKGDIPEGYSVSREKKERFSLILESASTNQTSMYLCASSFGTGTSYEQYFGPGTRLTVT.

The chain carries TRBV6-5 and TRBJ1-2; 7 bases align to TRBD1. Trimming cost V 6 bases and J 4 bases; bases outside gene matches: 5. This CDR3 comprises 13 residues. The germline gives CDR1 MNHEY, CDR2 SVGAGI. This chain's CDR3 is CASSRDSFYGYTF. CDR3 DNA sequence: TGTGCCAGCAGCAGGGACAGTTTCTATGGCTACACCTTC.